These 28 T cell receptor beta chains were sequenced from one sample in a study of blood T cell repertoires in COVID-19. Produced via immunoSEQ multiplex PCR; TCRdb's table is partial and in-frame only. Of hundreds of thousands of clones listed, approximately 89% were seen once; the top ten hold approximately 2.5%. Input material: peripheral blood. These receptors originate from a woman aged 55-70 years with COVID-19, enrolled during active disease.

This sequence joins TRBV9 and TRBJ2-3; perhaps TRBD2 as D (6 bases). Germline V lookup: CDR1 SGDLS, CDR2 YYNGEE. Trimming removed 7 bases at V and 0 bases at J, with 15 bases between. The CDR3 is 15 amino acids. CDR3: CASALLADSTDTQYF. In DNA, the CDR3 is TGTGCCAGCGCCTTACTAGCCGATAGCACAGATACGCAGTATTTT.

This clone was observed a handful of times. This chain links TRBV5-6 with TRBJ2-7; D is possibly TRBD2 (6 bases). The CDR3 spans 12 residues. Looked up from germline, CDR1 is SGHDT and CDR2 is YYEEEE. Trimming took 5 bases from V and 6 from J, leaving 12 bases between them. In DNA, the CDR3 is TGTGCCAGCAGTGGAGGGATGGCCGAGCAGTACTTC. This sequence encodes CASSGGMAEQYF. Together with reference TRBV5-6 and TRBJ2-7, the CDR3 gives the full variable domain: DAGVTQSPTHLIKTRGQQVTLRCSPKSGHDTVSWYQQALGQGPQFIFQYYEEEERQRGNFPDRFSGHQFPNYSSELNVNALLLGDSALYLCASSGGMAEQYFGPGTRLTVT.

The V gene is TRBV11-3, the J gene TRBJ2-7; D might be TRBD1 (5 bases). The length of the CDR3 is 15 residues. V was pared by 4 bases and J by 3 bases, with 16 bases between. Germline values: CDR1 SGHNT, CDR2 YENEEA. CDR3 in amino acids: CASSSHGAAIYEQYF. For the CDR3, the DNA is TGTGCCAGCAGCTCCCATGGGGCAGCCATCTACGAGCAGTACTTC.

The gene calls are TRBV5-5 and TRBJ2-2, with 8 bases that match TRBD1. The J segment lost 5 bases and the V segment lost 4 bases, leaving 7 bases of the junction unmatched. CDR3 length: 15 amino acids. Per germline, CDR1 SGHKS and CDR2 YYEKEE (reference sequence). For the CDR3, the DNA is TGTGCCAGCAGCCCGCAGGGGGCTGGGACCGGGGAGCTGTTTTTT. It translates to CASSPQGAGTGELFF.

This chain links TRBV6-6 with TRBJ1-2; the D gene is possibly TRBD1 (5 bases). V was trimmed by 4 bases and J by 2 bases, leaving 14 bases between them. CDR1 MNHNY and CDR2 SVGAGI come from the germline V gene (reference sequence). CDR3 size: 15 residues. CDR3 nucleotide sequence: TGTGCCAGCAGTTTCACGGACATACTCAACTATGGCTACACCTTC. It is translated as CASSFTDILNYGYTF.

This sequence joins TRBV6-5 and TRBJ1-1; 9 nucleotides match TRBD1. Germline lookup yields CDR1 MNHEY and CDR2 SVGAGI. CDR3 length equals 16 residues. After removal of 4 bases from V and 0 bases from J, the junction contained 6 bases not matched to a gene. CDR3 protein: CASSSPGQGLNTEAFF. CDR3 bases: TGTGCCAGCAGTTCCCCGGGACAGGGCTTGAACACTGAAGCTTTCTTT.

The rearrangement links TRBV6-4 to TRBJ1-2; a possible D gene is TRBD1 (6 bases). This CDR3 comprises 16 residues. The ends were cut back, 4 bases at V and 3 bases at J, with 18 bases in the middle. The germline gives CDR1 MRHNA, CDR2 SNTAGT. The CDR3 spells CASSGQAARSYYGYTF. CDR3 sequence (DNA): TGTGCCAGCAGTGGACAGGCCGCCCGGAGTTACTATGGCTACACCTTC.

This rearrangement joins TRBV6-5 to TRBJ1-1; 8 nucleotides align to TRBD1. The germline gives CDR1 MNHEY, CDR2 SVGAGI. There are 14 residues in the CDR3. The V and J ends lost 5 bases and 1 base, in that order; junction bases with no gene match: 3. DNA of the CDR3: TGTGCCAGCAGTAAGGACAGGGCGAACACTGAAGCTTTCTTT. This sequence encodes CASSKDRANTEAFF.

The chain is built from TRBV11-1 and TRBJ1-6, with D unclear. This CDR3 has 14 residues. V was shortened by 8 bases and J by 5 bases, with 13 bases between the two germline ends. Per germline, CDR1 SGHAT and CDR2 FQDESV (reference sequence). The DNA for the CDR3 is TGTGCCAGCGGTGTTGGAGCAAATAATTCACCCCTCCACTTT. Its translation: CASGVGANNSPLHF.

This clone came up once. This rearrangement joins TRBV3-1 (or the pseudogene TRBV3-2) to TRBJ2-5; a weak D match, TRBD1 (6 bases). The germline V gene encodes CDR1 LGHDT and CDR2 YNNKEL (reference sequence). This CDR3 is built from 16 residues. V lost 1 base, J lost 2 bases, and 14 bases lay in between. DNA of the CDR3: TGTGCCAGCAGCCAAGGTAAAGGACAGACTCAAGAGACCCAGTACTTC. Protein product: CASSQGKGQTQETQYF.

The genes are TRBV3-1 (or the pseudogene TRBV3-2) and TRBJ2-1; 12 bases are a match to TRBD2. This CDR3 contains 22 residues. The ends lost 2 bases at V and 9 bases at J; junction bases unmatched: 26. From germline, CDR1 is LGHDT and CDR2 YNNKEL (reference sequence). The DNA of the CDR3 is TGTGCCAGCAGCCAAAGAGGTGGGACTCCTAGCGGGGGGGCCTCGGGAGCTAGTGAGCAGTTCTTC. This encodes CASSQRGGTPSGGASGASEQFF.

Notes on this clone: A read error may produce the germline difference seen at one junction end. CDR3 nucleotides: TGTGCCAGCAGTAGTTCCGCCTTGAACGCTGAAGCTTTCTTT. Translated: CASSSSALNAEAFF. The rearrangement uses TRBV5-4 and TRBJ1-1; no clear D. The CDR3 totals 14 residues. CDR1 and CDR2 (germline): SGHNT, YYREEE (reference sequence). Full variable domain (outside the CDR3, taken from reference TRBV5-4 and TRBJ1-1): ETGVTQSPTHLIKTRGQQVTLRCSSQSGHNTVSWYQQALGQGPQFIFQYYREEENGRGNFPPRFSGLQFPNYSSELNVNALELDDSALYLCASSSSALNAEAFFGQGTRLTVV.

V gene TRBV24-1 combines with J gene TRBJ2-3; 11 bases match TRBD1. CDR1 KGHDR and CDR2 SFDVKD come from the germline V gene. The CDR3 consists of 17 residues. The V segment lost 5 bases and the J segment 4 bases; nucleotides outside the gene matches: 10. CDR3 loop: CATSGTGGPFSADTQYF. The CDR3 DNA reads TGTGCCACCAGTGGGACAGGGGGCCCCTTTTCAGCAGATACGCAGTATTTT.

The chain uses TRBV5-1 and TRBJ1-1; no clear D. This CDR3 comprises 16 residues. Trimming took 1 base from V and 1 from J, leaving 14 bases between them. CDR1 and CDR2 from the germline V gene are SGHRS and YFSETQ. CDR3 in DNA: TGCGCCAGCAGCTTGACTCAGATGCGGGGGAACACTGAAGCTTTCTTT. Its protein product is CASSLTQMRGNTEAFF.

V and J are TRBV29-1 and TRBJ1-2, with 10 nucleotides matching TRBD1. V gave up 7 bases and J gave up 7 bases; unmatched junction bases: 3. The CDR3 totals 11 residues. The germline V gene encodes CDR1 SQVTM and CDR2 ANQGSEA. CDR3 sequence: CSGRDRGGYTF. In DNA, the CDR3 is TGCAGCGGCCGGGACAGGGGTGGCTACACCTTC.

The chain is built from TRBV10-3 and TRBJ1-2, with TRBD1 as a possible D gene (6 bases). The ends were cut back, 0 bases at V and 4 bases at J, with 9 bases in the middle. The CDR3 covers 14 residues. Germline V gives CDR1 ENHRY, CDR2 SYGVKD. The CDR3 DNA reads as TGTGCCATCAGTGAGTCCAGGGGAACCTATGGCTACACCTTC. Translated, it gives CAISESRGTYGYTF.

This chain joins TRBV7-3 and TRBJ2-2, with D tentatively TRBD2 (5 bases). The CDR3 contains 14 residues. CDR1 is SGHTA, CDR2 FQGTGA, per germline. Trimming removed 1 base from V and 2 bases from J, with 5 bases in between. Here the CDR3 reads CASSLRTNTGELFF. The CDR3 DNA sequence: TGTGCCAGCAGCTTAAGGACTAACACCGGGGAGCTGTTTTTT.

The rearrangement links TRBV5-1 to TRBJ2-7; TRBD1 is a possible D gene (6 bases). This CDR3 region has 12 residues. Per the germline V gene, CDR1 is SGHRS and CDR2 is YFSETQ. V lost 4 bases, J lost 3 bases, and 8 bases lay in between. The CDR3, as DNA: TGCGCCAGCAGCCAGGACAGCTACGAGCAGTACTTC. It encodes CASSQDSYEQYF.

The chain links TRBV14 to TRBJ2-2; 9 bases fit TRBD2. The trim removed 5 bases at V and 4 bases at J, leaving 5 bases unmatched. This CDR3 region has 15 residues. Looked up from germline, CDR1 is SGHDN and CDR2 is FVKESK. The CDR3 protein is CASSGGGGGTGELFF. The DNA for the CDR3 is TGTGCCAGCAGCGGCGGCGGGGGGGGCACCGGGGAGCTGTTTTTT.

This sequence joins TRBV4-1 and TRBJ2-3, with D tentatively TRBD1 (5 bases). Trimming removed 1 base at V and 3 bases at J, with 11 bases between. There are 15 residues in the CDR3. CDR1 is MGHRA and CDR2 is YSYEKL in the germline V gene. For the CDR3, the DNA is TGCGCCAGCAGCCAAGTCAGGGATGGTACAGATACGCAGTATTTT. Its translation is CASSQVRDGTDTQYF.

The CDR3 nucleotides read TGTGCCACGCGGACAGTTATACAGGGCTATGGCTACACCTTC. As protein: CATRTVIQGYGYTF. This sequence joins TRBV6-5 and TRBJ1-2, with D possibly being TRBD1 (6 bases). The germline V gene encodes CDR1 MNHEY and CDR2 SVGAGI. This CDR3 has 14 residues. Trimming pared 10 bases from V and 4 bases from J, leaving 19 bases between.

This chain connects TRBV30 to TRBJ2-7; D is possibly TRBD1 (6 bases). This CDR3 is built from 13 residues. CDR1 and CDR2 (germline): GTSNPN, SVGIG (reference sequence). Trimming cost V 4 bases and J 6 bases, with 16 bases left between them. CDR3 nucleotide sequence: TGTGCCTGGACCTACGGGACAAGGGGCGAGCAGTACTTC. This sequence encodes CAWTYGTRGEQYF.

The chain uses TRBV29-1 and TRBJ2-1; TRBD1 might be the D (5 bases). V was trimmed by 4 bases and J by 4 bases, leaving 11 bases between them. The germline CDR1 and CDR2 sequences are SQVTM and ANQGSEA. The CDR3 contains 13 residues. CDR3 sequence: CSVASTVYNEQFF. CDR3 DNA sequence: TGCAGCGTTGCCTCGACAGTTTACAATGAGCAGTTCTTC.

This clone was seen once. J is TRBJ1-5 and V is TRBV3-1 (or the pseudogene TRBV3-2); 12 nucleotides agree with TRBD1. Per germline, CDR1 LGHDT and CDR2 YNNKEL (reference sequence). The CDR3 has 16 residues. V lost 1 base to trimming and J lost 4 bases; unmatched junction nucleotides: 2. CDR3 sequence: CASSQGGQGANQPQHF. The CDR3 DNA follows: TGTGCCAGCAGCCAAGGGGGACAGGGGGCAAATCAGCCCCAGCATTTT.

The chain couples TRBV3-1 (or the pseudogene TRBV3-2) to TRBJ2-3; 11 bases align to TRBD2. The CDR3 loop spans 16 amino acids. The V and J ends lost 3 bases and 5 bases, in that order; junction bases with no gene match: 7. The V gene's germline CDR1 is LGHDT and CDR2 YNNKEL (reference sequence). CDR3 nucleotide sequence: TGTGCCAGCAGCCACCGTAGCGGGGGGGCCGGAGATACGCAGTATTTT. This codes for CASSHRSGGAGDTQYF.

This clone was seen only a few times. V usage is TRBV7-9 and J usage is TRBJ1-4; D may be TRBD1 (6 bases). V lost 8 bases, J lost 2 bases, and 15 bases lay in between. This CDR3 is 15 amino acids long. From germline, CDR1 is SEHNR and CDR2 FQNEAQ (reference sequence). The CDR3 bases are TGTGCCAGCGGTGTATCAGGGGCCACTAATGAAAAACTGTTTTTT. Translated: CASGVSGATNEKLFF.

The V call is TRBV18, the J call TRBJ2-5; D is ambiguous. Germline loops: CDR1 KGHSH, CDR2 LQKENI. This CDR3 is built from 12 residues. Trimming removed 6 bases at V and 3 bases at J, with 8 bases between. CDR3 bases: TGTGCCAGCTCGCCTTTAGAAGAGACCCAGTACTTC. Translated, it gives CASSPLEETQYF.

As concerns this clone: This sample includes further DNA sequences coding for the same CDR3. The chain combines TRBV18 with TRBJ2-7, with D unresolved. Trimming took 3 bases from V and 0 from J, leaving 6 bases between them. This CDR3 spans 13 amino acids. From germline, CDR1 is KGHSH and CDR2 LQKENI. CDR3 sequence (DNA): TGTGCCAGCTCACCGACAAGCTCCTACGAGCAGTACTTC. It yields the protein CASSPTSSYEQYF.